This T cell receptor (beta chain) was recovered during a study of early T cells in non-severe SARS-CoV-2 infection. On the study more broadly: Sequencing was performed on bulk RNA from unsorted whole blood, leaving chains unpaired. Study outcomes and limitations: Sequences matched to VDJdb favored anti-spike CD8 responses, while private and CD4 specificities were missed.

cDNA molecules, individually, were tagged with unique molecular identifiers. TCRdb analysed the 5' RACE reads with MiXCR anew, one entry per CDR3 protein. Of tens of thousands of distinct CDR3 sequences in the sample, over 4.5% were seen once. Germline loops: CDR1 SGHTA, CDR2 FQGNSA. The CDR3 sequence is 14 residues long. With 1 base removed from V and 6 bases from J, the gap between germline ends came to 9 bases. This clonotype was seen repeatedly, ten times or more. Its antigen is not identified. The starting material was whole blood, obtained at baseline. V gene TRBV7-2 combines with J gene TRBJ2-2, with D unclear. The receptor's source is an adult who was a healthcare worker with PCR-confirmed SARS-CoV-2 infection or an uninfected control (not recorded which). CDR3 sequence reads: CASSLGLFPGELFF. The CDR3 DNA sequence: TGTGCCAGCAGCTTAGGCCTGTTCCCCGGGGAGCTGTTTTTT.